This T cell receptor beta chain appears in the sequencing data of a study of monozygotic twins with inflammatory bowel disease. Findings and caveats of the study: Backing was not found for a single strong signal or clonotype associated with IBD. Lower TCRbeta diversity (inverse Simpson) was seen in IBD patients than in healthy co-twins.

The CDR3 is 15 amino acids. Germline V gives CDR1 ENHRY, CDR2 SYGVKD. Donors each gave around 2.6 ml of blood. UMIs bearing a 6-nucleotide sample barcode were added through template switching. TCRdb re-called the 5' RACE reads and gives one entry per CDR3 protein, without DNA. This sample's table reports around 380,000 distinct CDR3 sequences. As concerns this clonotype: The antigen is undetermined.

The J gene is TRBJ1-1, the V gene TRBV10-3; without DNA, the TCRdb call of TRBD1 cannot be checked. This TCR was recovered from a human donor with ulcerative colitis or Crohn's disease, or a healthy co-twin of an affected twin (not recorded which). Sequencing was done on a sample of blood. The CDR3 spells CAISDPGQENTEAFF.